A selection of T cell receptor beta chains follows, all from one sample in a study of response to subunit inactivated influenza vaccine. TCRdb redid the calling of the RT-PCR reads with MiXCR, one entry per CDR3 protein. Among about 540,000 distinct CDR3 sequences, roughly 25% were seen once, and the ten largest hold 2.8%. In addition, the sample was reused for a study of T cells expressing NK-cell markers.

Sequenced material: CD4+ T cells sorted from PBMCs, taken 12 days after vaccination. These receptor sequences come from a man aged 50 or older who received an inactivated influenza vaccine. The CDR3 runs from the conserved cysteine through the conserved F or W. The D gene is left open where the match is weak. Clone size is not always given. Where it is, it says once, few, many or a class for expanded clones.

NA | TRBD2 | TRBJ2-2 | 15 | TRBV2 | CARSTTSGYTGELFF | TGTGCCAGAAGCACGACTAGCGGGTACACCGGGGAGCTGTTTTTT
once | NA | TRBJ2-7 | 14 | TRBV6-2/TRBV6-3 | CASSYFGITYEQYF | TGTGCCAGCAGTTACTTCGGAATAACCTACGAGCAGTACTTC
NA | NA | TRBJ2-5 | 13 | TRBV29-1 | CSVEAQRRETQYF | TGCAGCGTTGAAGCGCAGCGGCGGGAGACCCAGTACTTC
NA | TRBD1 | TRBJ2-7 | 15 | TRBV6-1 | CASSETGTGGHEQYF | TGTGCCAGCAGTGAAACCGGGACAGGGGGACACGAGCAGTACTTC
NA | NA | TRBJ2-3 | 16 | TRBV6-5 | CASSSIGRRGTDTQYF | TGTGCCAGCAGTTCCATTGGACGAAGGGGGACAGATACGCAGTATTTT
NA | TRBD2 | TRBJ2-1 | 16 | TRBV23-1 | CASSQPRLAGVSEQFF | TGCGCCAGCAGTCAACCCAGACTAGCGGGAGTTAGTGAGCAGTTCTTC
NA | TRBD1 | TRBJ2-4 | 16 | TRBV7-3 | CASSHGGQGPKNIQYF | TGTGCCAGCAGCCATGGGGGACAGGGTCCCAAAAACATTCAGTACTTC
NA | NA | TRBJ2-3 | 13 | TRBV9 | CASSARHTDTQYF | TGTGCCAGCAGCGCCCGTCACACAGATACGCAGTATTTT
NA | TRBD1 | TRBJ1-2 | 16 | TRBV20-1 | CSARALQGMRNYGYTF | TGCAGTGCTAGGGCCCTACAGGGGATGAGGAACTATGGCTACACCTTC
NA | NA | TRBJ2-2 | 13 | TRBV5-1 | CASSLVSTGELFF | TGCGCCAGCAGCTTAGTAAGCACCGGGGAGCTGTTTTTT
NA | NA | TRBJ2-2 | 14 | TRBV9 | CASSPIAGTGELFF | TGTGCCAGCAGCCCTATCGCCGGAACCGGGGAGCTGTTTTTT
few | TRBD2 | TRBJ2-7 | 14 | TRBV15 | CATSRAGGTYEQYF | TGTGCCACCAGCAGAGCGGGAGGGACCTACGAGCAGTACTTC
NA | NA | TRBJ1-5 | 16 | TRBV7-9 | CAGVSPTKDGNQPQHF | TGTGCCGGGGTTTCTCCCACAAAGGATGGCAATCAGCCCCAGCATTTT
NA | TRBD2 | TRBJ2-2 | 15 | TRBV25-1 | CASGGRTSYTGELFF | TGTGCCAGCGGAGGTCGGACTAGCTACACCGGGGAGCTGTTTTTT
NA | TRBD1 | TRBJ1-2 | 15 | TRBV18 | CASSPRDRELGGYTF | TGTGCCAGCTCACCTCGGGACAGGGAGCTCGGTGGCTACACCTTC
NA | NA | TRBJ1-1 | 14 | TRBV5-1 | CASSLDVMNTEAFF | TGCGCCAGCAGCTTGGACGTGATGAACACTGAAGCTTTCTTT
many | NA | TRBJ2-5 | 15 | TRBV20-1 | CSARDLPGIMETQYF | TGCAGTGCTAGAGATTTGCCAGGGATTATGGAGACCCAGTACTTC
NA | NA | TRBJ2-3 | 10 | TRBV12-3/TRBV12-4 | CASSFDTQYF | TGTGCCAGCAGTTTTGATACGCAGTATTTT
few | NA | TRBJ1-2 | 14 | TRBV12-3/TRBV12-4 | CASSFGIPAAGYTF | TGTGCCAGCAGTTTCGGCATCCCTGCCGCTGGCTACACCTTC
NA | NA | TRBJ1-2 | 11 | TRBV7-2 | CASSSRDGYTF | TGTGCCAGCAGCTCCAGAGATGGCTACACCTTC
NA | TRBD1 | TRBJ2-2 | 16 | TRBV7-9 | CASRPRQGKNTGELFF | TGTGCCAGCAGACCCCGACAGGGTAAAAACACCGGGGAGCTGTTTTTT
many | NA | TRBJ1-5 | 13 | TRBV6-6 | CASSQGGDQPQHF | TGTGCCAGCAGCCAAGGGGGGGATCAGCCCCAGCATTTT
NA | NA | TRBJ2-7 | 15 | TRBV4-2 | CASSRRTVESYEQYF | TGTGCCAGCAGCCGAAGGACAGTCGAGTCCTACGAGCAGTACTTC
few | TRBD1 | TRBJ2-5 | 13 | TRBV29-1 | CSVRTGGGETQYF | TGCAGCGTCCGGACAGGGGGCGGAGAGACCCAGTACTTC
NA | NA | TRBJ2-7 | 11 | TRBV24-1 | CATSVGYEQYF | TGTGCCACCAGTGTCGGGTACGAGCAGTACTTC
few | NA | TRBJ2-5 | 13 | TRBV4-2 | CASSQDLRGTQYF | TGTGCCAGCAGCCAAGATTTGAGGGGGACCCAGTACTTC
few | NA | TRBJ1-2 | 12 | TRBV6-2/TRBV6-3 | CASSSRSYGYTF | TGTGCCAGCAGTTCCCGCAGCTATGGCTACACCTTC
few | TRBD2 | TRBJ2-1 | 15 | TRBV5-6 | CASSFGRASGNEQFF | TGTGCCAGCAGCTTCGGGAGGGCTAGCGGGAATGAGCAGTTCTTC
few | NA | TRBJ2-1 | 19 | TRBV7-2 | CASSLAWLALRGSYNEQFF | TGTGCCAGCAGCTTAGCTTGGCTAGCACTAAGGGGGTCATACAATGAGCAGTTCTTC
NA | NA | TRBJ2-1 | 14 | TRBV20-1 | CSAQRPQSYNEQFF | TGCAGTGCTCAGAGGCCCCAGTCCTACAATGAGCAGTTCTTC
many | NA | TRBJ2-2 | 11 | TRBV7-9 | CASSDTGELFF | TGTGCCAGCTCCGACACCGGGGAGCTGTTTTTT
NA | NA | TRBJ1-6 | 13 | TRBV10-3 | CAISEGADSPLHF | TGTGCCATCAGTGAGGGGGCCGATTCACCCCTCCACTTT
few | NA | TRBJ2-3 | 14 | TRBV12-3/TRBV12-4 | CASSFGGATDTQYF | TGTGCCAGCAGTTTTGGCGGGGCTACAGATACGCAGTATTTT
many | NA | TRBJ2-7 | 12 | TRBV12-3/TRBV12-4 | CASSFWAYEQYF | TGTGCCAGCAGTTTCTGGGCTTACGAGCAGTACTTC
NA | NA | TRBJ1-3 | 21 | TRBV7-2 | CASSLAGFGTRTDSSGNTIYF | TGTGCCAGCAGCTTAGCCGGATTTGGGACAAGGACCGATTCCTCTGGAAACACCATATATTTT
NA | TRBD2 | TRBJ2-5 | 16 | TRBV7-2 | CASSLGGLAYQETQYF | TGTGCCAGCAGCTTAGGTGGACTAGCGTACCAAGAGACCCAGTACTTC
many | NA | TRBJ2-3 | 13 | TRBV5-1 | CASSRGFTDTQYF | TGCGCCAGCAGCCGGGGCTTCACAGATACGCAGTATTTT
few | NA | TRBJ1-5 | 15 | TRBV4-1 | CASSQGSRGNQPQHF | TGCGCCAGCAGCCAAGGGTCCAGGGGCAATCAGCCCCAGCATTTT
NA | TRBD2 | TRBJ2-4 | 18 | TRBV11-2 | CASRAGLAGELAKNIQYF | TGTGCCAGCAGGGCGGGACTAGCGGGCGAACTAGCCAAAAACATTCAGTACTTC
NA | NA | TRBJ2-1 | 14 | TRBV12-3/TRBV12-4 | CASSLAVRGSEQFF | TGTGCCAGCAGTTTAGCAGTCCGGGGTTCCGAGCAGTTCTTC
NA | TRBD1 | TRBJ1-5 | 14 | TRBV20-1 | CSARHRGQDQPQHF | TGCAGTGCTAGACACAGGGGGCAGGATCAGCCCCAGCATTTT
NA | TRBD1 | TRBJ2-7 | 15 | TRBV4-2 | CASSQDNTGGYEQYF | TGTGCCAGCAGCCAAGATAACACAGGGGGATACGAGCAGTACTTC
NA | NA | TRBJ2-1 | 13 | TRBV28 | CASSSGRRAEQFF | TGTGCCAGCAGCTCCGGGAGACGGGCTGAGCAGTTCTTC
NA | NA | TRBJ1-2 | 14 | TRBV2 | CASSESQGLYGYTF | TGTGCCAGCAGTGAATCCCAGGGCCTCTATGGCTACACCTTC
few | NA | TRBJ1-1 | 13 | TRBV11-2 | CASSFSESTEAFF | TGTGCCAGCAGCTTCTCAGAGAGCACTGAAGCTTTCTTT
NA | TRBD1 | TRBJ2-4 | 15 | TRBV12-3/TRBV12-4 | CASSPQGATKNIQYF | TGTGCCAGCAGTCCCCAGGGGGCAACCAAAAACATTCAGTACTTC
NA | NA | TRBJ2-5 | 15 | TRBV18 | CASSPMQGIQETQYF | TGTGCCAGCTCACCTATGCAGGGAATCCAAGAGACCCAGTACTTC
few | NA | TRBJ1-2 | 13 | TRBV20-1 | CSASWPDHYGYTF | TGCAGTGCTAGTTGGCCGGATCACTATGGCTACACCTTC
few | NA | TRBJ2-7 | 13 | TRBV18 | CASSQTSFDEQYF | TGTGCCAGCTCACAAACTAGTTTCGACGAGCAGTACTTC
NA | NA | TRBJ2-7 | 13 | TRBV7-2 | CASSLVHSYEQYF | TGTGCCAGCAGCTTAGTCCACTCCTACGAGCAGTACTTC
NA | NA | TRBJ1-1 | 12 | TRBV12-3/TRBV12-4 | CASSLYGLKAFF | TGTGCCAGCAGTTTATACGGGCTCAAAGCTTTCTTT
NA | TRBD1 | TRBJ2-3 | 14 | TRBV20-1 | CSASIPGQVVTQYF | TGCAGTGCTAGTATACCGGGACAGGTGGTTACGCAGTATTTT